Below are 2 T cell receptor beta chains sequenced from a single sample in a study of OX40 agonist ivuxolimab in advanced cancers. The repertoire was sequenced with immunoSEQ multiplex PCR; TCRdb's copy has only in-frame clones and lacks some. The table includes about 46,000 clones, approximately 86% detected once. The sequencing here drew on CD4+ or CD8+ T cells sorted from blood, taken in a trial of the OX40 agonist ivuxolimab. The receptors come from an adult with an advanced solid tumor such as melanoma, head and neck, liver or kidney cancer.

The V gene is TRBV10-3, the J gene TRBJ1-2; TRBD1 agrees at 7 bases. Germline CDR1 and CDR2: ENHRY and SYGVKD. The CDR3 is 14 residues long. J lost 6 bases, V lost 4 bases, and 8 bases had no gene match. In DNA, the CDR3 is TGTGCCATCAGTGTCATCGGGACAGCCGATGGCTACACCTTC. The encoded protein is CAISVIGTADGYTF.

There are a few counts of this clone. The rearrangement uses TRBV11-2 and TRBJ2-1, with 8 positions matching TRBD2. The CDR3 length is 16 residues. Germline CDR1 SGHAT, CDR2 FQNNGV. With 1 base clipped from V and 9 bases from J, the junction kept 11 bases outside the gene matches. The CDR3 nucleotides read TGTGCCAGCAGCTTAGCTCTGGGACTAGATCGGGGTGAGCAGTTCTTC. It is translated as CASSLALGLDRGEQFF.